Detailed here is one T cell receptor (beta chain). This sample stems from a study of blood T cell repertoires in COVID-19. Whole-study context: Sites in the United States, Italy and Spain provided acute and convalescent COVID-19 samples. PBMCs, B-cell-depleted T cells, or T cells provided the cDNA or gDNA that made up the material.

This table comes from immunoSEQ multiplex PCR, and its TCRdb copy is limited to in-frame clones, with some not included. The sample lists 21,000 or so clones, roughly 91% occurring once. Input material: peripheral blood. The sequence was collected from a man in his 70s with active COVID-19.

CDR3 coding DNA: TGTGCCTGGAGAGGACAGGGATTGGGTTCTTTAGCCAAAAACATTCAGTACTTC. It encodes CAWRGQGLGSLAKNIQYF. The chain has TRBV30 and TRBJ2-4, with 8 nucleotides matching TRBD1. With 3 bases clipped from V and 0 bases from J, the junction kept 13 bases outside the gene matches. Germline CDR1 GTSNPN, CDR2 SVGIG (reference sequence). The CDR3 extends over 18 amino acids.